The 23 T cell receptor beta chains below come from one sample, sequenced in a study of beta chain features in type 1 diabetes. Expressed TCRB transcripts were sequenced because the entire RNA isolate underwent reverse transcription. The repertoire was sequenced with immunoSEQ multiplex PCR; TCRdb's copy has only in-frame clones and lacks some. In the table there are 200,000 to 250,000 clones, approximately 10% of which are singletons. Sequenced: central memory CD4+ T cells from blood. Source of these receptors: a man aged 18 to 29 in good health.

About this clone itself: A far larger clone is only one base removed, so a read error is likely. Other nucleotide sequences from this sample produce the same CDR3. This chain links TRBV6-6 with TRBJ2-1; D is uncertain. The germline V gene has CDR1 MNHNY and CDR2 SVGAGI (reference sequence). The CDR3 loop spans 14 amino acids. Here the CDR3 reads CASSYSGSPNEQFF. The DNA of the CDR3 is TGCGCCAGCAGTTACTCGGGTAGCCCCAATGAGCAGTTCTTC.

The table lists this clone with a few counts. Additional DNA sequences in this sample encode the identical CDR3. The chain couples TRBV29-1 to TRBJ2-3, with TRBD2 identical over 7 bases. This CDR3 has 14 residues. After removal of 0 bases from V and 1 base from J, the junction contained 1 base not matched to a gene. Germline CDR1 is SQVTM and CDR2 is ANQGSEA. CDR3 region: CSVEDGGGTDTQYF. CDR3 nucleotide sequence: TGCAGCGTTGAAGATGGGGGGGGCACAGATACGCAGTATTTT.

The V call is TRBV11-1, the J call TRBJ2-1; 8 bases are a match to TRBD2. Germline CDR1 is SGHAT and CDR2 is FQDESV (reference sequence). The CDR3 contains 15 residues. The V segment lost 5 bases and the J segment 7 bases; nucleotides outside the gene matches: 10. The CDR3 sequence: CASSLKRERRNEQFF. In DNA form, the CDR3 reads TGTGCCAGCAGCCTAAAGCGGGAGAGAAGGAATGAGCAGTTCTTC.

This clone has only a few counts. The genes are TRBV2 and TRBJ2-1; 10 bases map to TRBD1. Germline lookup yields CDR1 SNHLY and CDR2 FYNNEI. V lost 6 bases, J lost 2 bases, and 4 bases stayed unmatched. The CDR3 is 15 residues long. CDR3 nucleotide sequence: TGTGCCAGCAGCAGGGACAGGGGCACCTACAATGAGCAGTTCTTC. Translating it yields CASSRDRGTYNEQFF.

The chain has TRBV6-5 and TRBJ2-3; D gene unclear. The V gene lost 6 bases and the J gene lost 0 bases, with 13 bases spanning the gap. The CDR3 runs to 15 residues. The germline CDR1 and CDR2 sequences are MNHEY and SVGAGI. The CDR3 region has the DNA TGTGCCAGCAGGAACCGGTATAGTAGCACAGATACGCAGTATTTT. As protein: CASRNRYSSTDTQYF.

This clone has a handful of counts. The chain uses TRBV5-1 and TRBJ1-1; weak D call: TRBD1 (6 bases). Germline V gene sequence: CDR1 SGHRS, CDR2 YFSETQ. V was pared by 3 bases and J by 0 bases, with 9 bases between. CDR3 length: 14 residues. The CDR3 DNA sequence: TGCGCCAGCAGCTCGACAGGAGTGAACACTGAAGCTTTCTTT. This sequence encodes CASSSTGVNTEAFF. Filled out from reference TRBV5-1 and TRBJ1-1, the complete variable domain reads KAGVTQTPRYLIKTRGQQVTLSCSPISGHRSVSWYQQTPGQGLQFLFEYFSETQRNKGNFPGRFSGRQFSNSRSEMNVSTLELGDSALYLCASSSTGVNTEAFFGQGTRLTVV.

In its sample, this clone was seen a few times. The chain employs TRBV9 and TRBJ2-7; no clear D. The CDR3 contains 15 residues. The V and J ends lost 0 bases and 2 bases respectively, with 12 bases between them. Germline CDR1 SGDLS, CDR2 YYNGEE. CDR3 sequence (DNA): TGTGCCAGCAGCGTAGAGGCGGCGCCGACCTACGAGCAGTACTTC. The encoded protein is CASSVEAAPTYEQYF. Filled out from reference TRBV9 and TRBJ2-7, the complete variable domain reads DSGVTQTPKHLITATGQRVTLRCSPRSGDLSVYWYQQSLDQGLQFLIQYYNGEERAKGNILERFSAQQFPDLHSELNLSSLELGDSALYFCASSVEAAPTYEQYFGPGTRLTVT.

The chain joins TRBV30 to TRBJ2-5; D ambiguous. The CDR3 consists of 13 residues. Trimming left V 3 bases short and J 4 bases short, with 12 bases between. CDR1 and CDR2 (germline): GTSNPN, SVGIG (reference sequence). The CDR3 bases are TGTGCCTGGAGCCCCGTAATAGGAGAGACCCAGTACTTC. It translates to CAWSPVIGETQYF.

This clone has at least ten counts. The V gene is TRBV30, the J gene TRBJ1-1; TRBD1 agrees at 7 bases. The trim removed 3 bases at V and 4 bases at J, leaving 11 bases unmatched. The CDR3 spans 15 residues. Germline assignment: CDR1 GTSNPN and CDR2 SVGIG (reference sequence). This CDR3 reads CAWSGTASYGTEAFF. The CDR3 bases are TGTGCCTGGAGCGGGACAGCCTCTTATGGCACTGAAGCTTTCTTT.

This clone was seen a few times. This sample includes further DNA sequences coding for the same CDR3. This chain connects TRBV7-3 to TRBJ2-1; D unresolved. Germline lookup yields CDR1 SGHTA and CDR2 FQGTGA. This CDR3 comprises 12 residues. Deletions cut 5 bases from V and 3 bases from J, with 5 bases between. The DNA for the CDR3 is TGTGCCAGCAGCCCGGGCTACAATGAGCAGTTCTTC. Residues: CASSPGYNEQFF.

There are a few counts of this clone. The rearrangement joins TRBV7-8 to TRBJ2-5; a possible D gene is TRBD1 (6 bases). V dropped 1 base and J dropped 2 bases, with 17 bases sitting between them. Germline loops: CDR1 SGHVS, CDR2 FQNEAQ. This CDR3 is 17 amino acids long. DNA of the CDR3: TGTGCCAGCAGCTTAGATTACCGACAGGCCCCTCAAGAGACCCAGTACTTC. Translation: CASSLDYRQAPQETQYF.

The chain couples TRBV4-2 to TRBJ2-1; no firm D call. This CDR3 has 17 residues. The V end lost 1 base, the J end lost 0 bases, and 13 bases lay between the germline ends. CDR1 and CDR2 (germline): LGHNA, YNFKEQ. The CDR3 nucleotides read TGTGCCAGCAGCCAAGCACCTTTCTACAGCTCCTACAATGAGCAGTTCTTC. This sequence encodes CASSQAPFYSSYNEQFF.

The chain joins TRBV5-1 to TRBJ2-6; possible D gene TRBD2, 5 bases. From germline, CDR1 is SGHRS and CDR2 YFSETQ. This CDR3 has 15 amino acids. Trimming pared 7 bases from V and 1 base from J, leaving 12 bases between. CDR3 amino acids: CASLPGGSGANVLTF. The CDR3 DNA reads TGCGCCAGCCTTCCGGGCGGGTCTGGGGCCAACGTCCTGACTTTC.

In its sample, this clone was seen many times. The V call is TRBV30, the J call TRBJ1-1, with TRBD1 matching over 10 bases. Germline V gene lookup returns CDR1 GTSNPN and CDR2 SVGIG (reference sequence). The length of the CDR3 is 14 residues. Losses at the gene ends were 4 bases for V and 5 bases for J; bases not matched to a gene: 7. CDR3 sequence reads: CAWNRDRGRTEAFF. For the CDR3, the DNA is TGTGCCTGGAATAGGGACAGGGGAAGAACTGAAGCTTTCTTT.

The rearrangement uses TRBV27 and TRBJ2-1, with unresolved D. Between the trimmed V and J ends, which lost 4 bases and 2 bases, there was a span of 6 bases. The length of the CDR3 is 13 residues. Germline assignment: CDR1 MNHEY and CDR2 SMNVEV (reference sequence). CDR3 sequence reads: CASSSAAYNEQFF. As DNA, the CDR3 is TGTGCCAGCAGTTCCGCCGCCTACAATGAGCAGTTCTTC.

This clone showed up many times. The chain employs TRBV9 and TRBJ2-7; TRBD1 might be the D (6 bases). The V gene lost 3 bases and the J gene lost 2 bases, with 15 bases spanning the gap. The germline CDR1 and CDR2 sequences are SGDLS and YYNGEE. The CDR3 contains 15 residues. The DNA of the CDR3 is TGTGCCAGCAGCGGCGAGGGCAGGGGAACCTACGAGCAGTACTTC. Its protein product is CASSGEGRGTYEQYF.

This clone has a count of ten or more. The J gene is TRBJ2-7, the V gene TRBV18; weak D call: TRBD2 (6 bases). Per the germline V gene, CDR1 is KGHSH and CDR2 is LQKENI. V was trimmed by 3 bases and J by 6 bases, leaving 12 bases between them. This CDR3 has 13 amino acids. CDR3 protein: CASSPAGSREQYF. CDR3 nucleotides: TGTGCCAGCTCACCGGCCGGGAGCCGCGAGCAGTACTTC.

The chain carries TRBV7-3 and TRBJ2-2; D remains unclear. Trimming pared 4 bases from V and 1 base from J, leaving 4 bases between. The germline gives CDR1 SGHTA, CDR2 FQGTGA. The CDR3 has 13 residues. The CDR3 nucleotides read TGTGCCAGCAGCTCAATGAACACCGGGGAGCTGTTTTTT. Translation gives CASSSMNTGELFF.

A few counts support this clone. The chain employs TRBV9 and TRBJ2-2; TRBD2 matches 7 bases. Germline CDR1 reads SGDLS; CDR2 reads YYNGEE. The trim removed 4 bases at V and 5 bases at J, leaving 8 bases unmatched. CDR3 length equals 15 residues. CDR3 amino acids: CASSHGLVGTGELFF. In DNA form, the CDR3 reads TGTGCCAGCAGCCACGGACTAGTCGGGACCGGGGAGCTGTTTTTT.

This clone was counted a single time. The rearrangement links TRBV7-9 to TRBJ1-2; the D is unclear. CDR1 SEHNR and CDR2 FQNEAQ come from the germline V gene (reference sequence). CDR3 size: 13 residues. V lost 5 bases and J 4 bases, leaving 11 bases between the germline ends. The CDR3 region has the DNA TGTGCCAGCAGCCCGGAGGAGGGCTATGGCTACACCTTC. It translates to CASSPEEGYGYTF.

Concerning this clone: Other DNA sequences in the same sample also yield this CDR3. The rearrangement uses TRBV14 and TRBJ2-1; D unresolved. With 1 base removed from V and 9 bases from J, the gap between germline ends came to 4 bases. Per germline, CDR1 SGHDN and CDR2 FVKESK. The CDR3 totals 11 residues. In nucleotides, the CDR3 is TGTGCCAGCAGCCAAGGCGGTGAGCAGTTCTTC. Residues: CASSQGGEQFF.

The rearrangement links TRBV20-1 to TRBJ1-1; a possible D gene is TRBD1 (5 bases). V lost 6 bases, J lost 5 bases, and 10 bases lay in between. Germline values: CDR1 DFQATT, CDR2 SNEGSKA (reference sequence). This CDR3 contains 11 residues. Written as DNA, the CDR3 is TGCAGTGCCATCAGGGAGACTGAAGCTTTCTTT. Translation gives CSAIRETEAFF.

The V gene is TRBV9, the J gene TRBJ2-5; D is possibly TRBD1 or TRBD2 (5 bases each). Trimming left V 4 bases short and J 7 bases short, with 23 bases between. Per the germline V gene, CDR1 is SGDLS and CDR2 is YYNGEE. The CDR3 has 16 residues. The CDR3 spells CASSPQQRPHQGTQYF. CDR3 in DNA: TGTGCCAGCAGCCCTCAACAGCGGCCCCACCAGGGGACCCAGTACTTC.